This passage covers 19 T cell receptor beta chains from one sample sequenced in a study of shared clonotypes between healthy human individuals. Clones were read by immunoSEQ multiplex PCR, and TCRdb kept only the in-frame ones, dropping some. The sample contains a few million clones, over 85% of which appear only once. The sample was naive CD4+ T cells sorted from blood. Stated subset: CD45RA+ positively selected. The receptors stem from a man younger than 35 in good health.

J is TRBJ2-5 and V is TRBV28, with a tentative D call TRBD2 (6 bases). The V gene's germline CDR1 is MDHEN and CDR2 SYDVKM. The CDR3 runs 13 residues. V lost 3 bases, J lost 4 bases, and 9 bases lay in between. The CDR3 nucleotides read TGTGCCAGCAGTTTTGCGGGGTCAGAGACCCAGTACTTC. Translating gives CASSFAGSETQYF.

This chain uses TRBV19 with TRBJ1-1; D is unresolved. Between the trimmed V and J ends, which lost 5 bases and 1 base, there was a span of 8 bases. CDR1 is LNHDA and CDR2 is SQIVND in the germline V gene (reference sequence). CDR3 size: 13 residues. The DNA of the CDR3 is TGTGCCAGTAGTCTAGGAGCGAACACTGAAGCTTTCTTT. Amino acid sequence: CASSLGANTEAFF.

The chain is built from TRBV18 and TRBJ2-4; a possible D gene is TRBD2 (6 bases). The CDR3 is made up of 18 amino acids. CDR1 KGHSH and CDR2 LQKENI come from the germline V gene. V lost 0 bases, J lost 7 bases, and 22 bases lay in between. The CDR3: CASSPPNAAGLGRNIQYF. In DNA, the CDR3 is TGTGCCAGCTCACCACCGAACGCGGCAGGACTTGGGAGGAACATTCAGTACTTC. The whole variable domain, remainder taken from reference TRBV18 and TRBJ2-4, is NAGVMQNPRHLVRRRGQEARLRCSPMKGHSHVYWYRQLPEEGLKFMVYLQKENIIDESGMPKERFSAEFPKEGPSILRIQQVVRGDSAAYFCASSPPNAAGLGRNIQYFGAGTRLSVL.

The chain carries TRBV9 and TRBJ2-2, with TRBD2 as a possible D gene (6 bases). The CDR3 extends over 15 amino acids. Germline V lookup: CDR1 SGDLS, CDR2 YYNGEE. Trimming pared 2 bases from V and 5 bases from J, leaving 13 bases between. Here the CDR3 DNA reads TGTGCCAGCAGCGTGATTCCGGGAGCGACCGGGGAGCTGTTTTTT. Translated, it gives CASSVIPGATGELFF.

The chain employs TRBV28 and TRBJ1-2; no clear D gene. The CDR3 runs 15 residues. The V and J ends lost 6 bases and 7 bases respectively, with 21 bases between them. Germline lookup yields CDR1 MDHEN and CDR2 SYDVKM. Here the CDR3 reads CASSLSEGGKGGYTF. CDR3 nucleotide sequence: TGTGCCAGCAGCCTATCCGAGGGCGGAAAGGGTGGCTACACCTTC.

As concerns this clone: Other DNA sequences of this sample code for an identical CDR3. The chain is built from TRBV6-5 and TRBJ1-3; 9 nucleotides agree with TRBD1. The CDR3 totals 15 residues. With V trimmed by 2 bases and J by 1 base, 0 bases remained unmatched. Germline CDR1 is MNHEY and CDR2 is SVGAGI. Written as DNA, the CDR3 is TGTGCCAGCAGTTACGACAGGGGGTCTGGAAACACCATATATTTT. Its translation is CASSYDRGSGNTIYF.

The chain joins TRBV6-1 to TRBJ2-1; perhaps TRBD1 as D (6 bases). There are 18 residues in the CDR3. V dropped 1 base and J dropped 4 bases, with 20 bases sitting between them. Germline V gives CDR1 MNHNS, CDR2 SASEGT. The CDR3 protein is CASSEDPIRGTIYNEQFF. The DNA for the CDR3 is TGTGCCAGCAGTGAAGACCCAATAAGGGGGACCATATACAATGAGCAGTTCTTC.

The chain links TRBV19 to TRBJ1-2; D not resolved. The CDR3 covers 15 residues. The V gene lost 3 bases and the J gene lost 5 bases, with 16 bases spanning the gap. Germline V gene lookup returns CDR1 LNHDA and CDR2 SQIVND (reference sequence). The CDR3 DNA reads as TGTGCCAGTAGTATCCCCGCTTACACCGCTTATGGCTACACCTTC. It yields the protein CASSIPAYTAYGYTF.

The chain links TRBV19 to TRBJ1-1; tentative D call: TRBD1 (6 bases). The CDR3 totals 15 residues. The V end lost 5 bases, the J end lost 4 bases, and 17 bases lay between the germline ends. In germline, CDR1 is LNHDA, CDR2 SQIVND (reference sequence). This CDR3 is CASSAHTGNPTEAFF. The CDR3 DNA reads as TGTGCCAGTAGTGCACATACAGGGAATCCCACTGAAGCTTTCTTT.

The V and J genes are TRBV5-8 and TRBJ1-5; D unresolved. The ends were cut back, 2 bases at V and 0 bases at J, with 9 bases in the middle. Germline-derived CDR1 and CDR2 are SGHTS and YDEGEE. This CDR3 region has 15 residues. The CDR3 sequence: CASSFGGYSNQPQHF. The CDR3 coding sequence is TGTGCCAGCAGCTTCGGCGGATATAGCAATCAGCCCCAGCATTTT.

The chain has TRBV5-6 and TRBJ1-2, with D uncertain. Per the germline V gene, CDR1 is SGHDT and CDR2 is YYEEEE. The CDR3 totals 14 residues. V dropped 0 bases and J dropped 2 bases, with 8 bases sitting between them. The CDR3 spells CASSLVSQNYGYTF. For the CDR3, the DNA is TGTGCCAGCAGCTTGGTATCCCAGAACTATGGCTACACCTTC.

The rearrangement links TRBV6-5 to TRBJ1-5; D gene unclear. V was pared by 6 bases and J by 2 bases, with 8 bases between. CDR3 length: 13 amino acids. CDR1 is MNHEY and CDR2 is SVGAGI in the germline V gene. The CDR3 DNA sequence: TGTGCCAGCAGGCCCGAGGGCAATCAGCCCCAGCATTTT. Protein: CASRPEGNQPQHF.

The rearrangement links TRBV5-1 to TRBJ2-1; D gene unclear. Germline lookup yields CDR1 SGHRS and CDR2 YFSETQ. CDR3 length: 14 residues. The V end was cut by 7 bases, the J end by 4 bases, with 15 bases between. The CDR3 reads CASEPSSGYNEQFF. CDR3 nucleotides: TGCGCCAGCGAGCCGAGTAGTGGTTACAATGAGCAGTTCTTC.

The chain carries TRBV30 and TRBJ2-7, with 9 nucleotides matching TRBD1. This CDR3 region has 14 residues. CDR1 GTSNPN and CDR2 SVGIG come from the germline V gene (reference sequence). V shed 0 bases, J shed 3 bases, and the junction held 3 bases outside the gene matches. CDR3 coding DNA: TGTGCCTGGAGTGTATCGACAGGGGGCTACGAGCAGTACTTC. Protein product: CAWSVSTGGYEQYF. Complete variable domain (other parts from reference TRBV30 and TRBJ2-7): SQTIHQWPATLVQPVGSPLSLECTVEGTSNPNLYWYRQAAGRGLQLLFYSVGIGQISSEVPQNLSASRPQDRQFILSSKKLLLSDSGFYLCAWSVSTGGYEQYFGPGTRLTVT.

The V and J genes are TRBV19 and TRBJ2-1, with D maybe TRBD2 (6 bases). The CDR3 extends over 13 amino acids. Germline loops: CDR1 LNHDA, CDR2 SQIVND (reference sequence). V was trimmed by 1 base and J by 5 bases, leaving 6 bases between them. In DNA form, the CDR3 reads TGTGCCAGTAGTATAGGGGGGGACAATGAGCAGTTCTTC. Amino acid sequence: CASSIGGDNEQFF.

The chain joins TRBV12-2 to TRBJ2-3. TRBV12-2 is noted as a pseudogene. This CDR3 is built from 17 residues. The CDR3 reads CASRLASGTDRPDTQYF. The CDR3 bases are TGTGCAAGTCGCTTAGCCTCCGGGACCGACCGCCCAGATACGCAGTATTTT.

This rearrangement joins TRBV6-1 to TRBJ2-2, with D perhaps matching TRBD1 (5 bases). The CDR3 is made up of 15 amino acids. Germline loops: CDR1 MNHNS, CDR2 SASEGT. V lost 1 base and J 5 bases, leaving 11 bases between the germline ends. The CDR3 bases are TGTGCCAGCAGTGAAGGACAGATCTTTACCGGGGAGCTGTTTTTT. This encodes CASSEGQIFTGELFF.

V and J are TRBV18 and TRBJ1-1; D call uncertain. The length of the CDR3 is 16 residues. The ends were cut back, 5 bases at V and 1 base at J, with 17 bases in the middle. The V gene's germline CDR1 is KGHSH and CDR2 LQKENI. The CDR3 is CASSAVVRNWNTEAFF. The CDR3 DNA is TGTGCCAGCTCAGCAGTAGTCCGCAACTGGAACACTGAAGCTTTCTTT.

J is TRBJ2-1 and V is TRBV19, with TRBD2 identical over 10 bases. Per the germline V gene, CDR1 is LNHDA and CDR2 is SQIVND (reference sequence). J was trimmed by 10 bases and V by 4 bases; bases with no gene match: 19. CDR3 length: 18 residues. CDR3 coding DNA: TGTGCCAGTAGTACCCGGGACACGCGACTAGCGGGCCGTCTCGAGCAGTTCTTC. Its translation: CASSTRDTRLAGRLEQFF.